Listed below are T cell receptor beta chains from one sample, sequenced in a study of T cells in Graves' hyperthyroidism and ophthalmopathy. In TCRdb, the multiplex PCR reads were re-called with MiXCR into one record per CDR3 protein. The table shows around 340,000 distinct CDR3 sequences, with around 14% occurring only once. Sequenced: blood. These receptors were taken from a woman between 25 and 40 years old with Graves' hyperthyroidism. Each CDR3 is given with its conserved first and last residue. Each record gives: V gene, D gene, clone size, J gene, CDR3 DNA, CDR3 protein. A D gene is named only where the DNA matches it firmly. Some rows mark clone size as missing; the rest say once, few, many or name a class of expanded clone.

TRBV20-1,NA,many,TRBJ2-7,TGCAGTGCGGAACGAGGGGGGAACTCCTACGAGCAGTACTTC,CSAERGGNSYEQYF
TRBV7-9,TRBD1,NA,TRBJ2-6,TGTGCCAGCAGCTCTTACAGGGGGCGAGGGGCCAACGTCCTGACTTTC,CASSSYRGRGANVLTF
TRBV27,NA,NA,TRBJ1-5,TGTGCCAGCAAGGGCGGGCGGCCCCAGCATTTT,CASKGGRPQHF
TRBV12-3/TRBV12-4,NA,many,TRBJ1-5,TGTGCCAGCAGCCATACAGGTAGCAATCAGCCCCAGCATTTT,CASSHTGSNQPQHF
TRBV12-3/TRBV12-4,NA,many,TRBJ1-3,TGTGCCAGCAGTCGAGGTCCGGGCTCTGGAAACACCATATATTTT,CASSRGPGSGNTIYF
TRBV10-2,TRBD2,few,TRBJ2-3,TGCGCCAGCACACCGACTAGCGGCACAGATACGCAGTATTTT,CASTPTSGTDTQYF
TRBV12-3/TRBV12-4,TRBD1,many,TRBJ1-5,TGTGCCAGCAGTTTCGCAGGGGGAGGGCAGCCCCAGCATTTT,CASSFAGGGQPQHF
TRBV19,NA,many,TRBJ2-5,TGTGCCAGCTCCGGTAGACAGGGAGGGGGAGAGACCCAGTACTTC,CASSGRQGGGETQYF
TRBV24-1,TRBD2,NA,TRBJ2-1,TGTGCCACCAGTGAGGATAGCGGGAGTAGTGAGCAGTTCTTC,CATSEDSGSSEQFF
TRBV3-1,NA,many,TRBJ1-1,TGTGCCAGCAGCCACGCGACACCCATGAACACTGAAGCTTTCTTT,CASSHATPMNTEAFF
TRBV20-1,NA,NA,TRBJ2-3,TGCAGTGCTAGTCCAGCGGGCACAGATACGCAGTATTTT,CSASPAGTDTQYF
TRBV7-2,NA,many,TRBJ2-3,TGTGCCAGCAGCTTACTTGGCGGGAGCACAGATACGCAGTATTTT,CASSLLGGSTDTQYF
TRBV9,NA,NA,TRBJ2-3,TGTGCCAGCAGCCTAATCCGCACAGATACGCAGTATTTT,CASSLIRTDTQYF
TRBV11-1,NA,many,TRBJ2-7,TGTGCCAGCAGCTTAGGGGGCGTAGCGCAACCTTATCCGCAGTACTTC,CASSLGGVAQPYPQYF
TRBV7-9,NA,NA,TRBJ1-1,TGTGCCAGCAGCTTACAATCGGACACTGAAGCTCTCTTT,CASSLQSDTEALF
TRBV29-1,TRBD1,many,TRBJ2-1,TGCAGCGCTGAGCCCCTCAGGGACAGGGACGACAATGAGCAGTTCTTC,CSAEPLRDRDDNEQFF